These T cell receptor beta chains were read from a single sample in a study of T cell responses to AZD1222 COVID-19 vaccine. Profiling relied on immunoSEQ multiplex PCR, and the TCRdb table lists in-frame clones only, not all of them. Of over 150,000 clones in the sample, under 95% were seen once. Sequences were derived from peripheral blood, sampled on day 0 of AZD1222 vaccination. These TCRs come from an adult in good health. Each CDR3 is given with its conserved first and last residue. Each record gives: J gene, clone size, D gene, V gene, CDR3 DNA, CDR3 protein. A D gene is named only where the DNA matches it firmly. Clone size is given for some rows only: seen once, a few or many times, or a class if the clone is expanded.

J: TRBJ2-1; size: -; D: TRBD2; V: TRBV4-2; DNA: TGTGCCAGCAGCCAAGTAGCGGGAGTACATGAGCAGTTCTTC; CDR3: CASSQVAGVHEQFF
J: TRBJ1-3; size: -; D: TRBD1; V: TRBV2; DNA: TGTGCCAGCAGCGGCAGGGGGACTGGAAACACCATATATTTT; CDR3: CASSGRGTGNTIYF
J: TRBJ1-4; size: -; D: -; V: TRBV2; DNA: TGTGCCAGCCGAGTTCCTGACAGGAATGAAAAACTGTTTTTT; CDR3: CASRVPDRNEKLFF
J: TRBJ1-3; size: once; D: -; V: TRBV2; DNA: TGTGCCAGCAGTGATGGGCGGGGGCCTGGAAACACCATATATTTT; CDR3: CASSDGRGPGNTIYF
J: TRBJ1-4; size: -; D: -; V: TRBV9; DNA: TGTGCCAGCAGCGACAGGGTAAGGAACGAAAAACTGTTTTTT; CDR3: CASSDRVRNEKLFF
J: TRBJ1-5; size: -; D: -; V: TRBV3-1/TRBV3-2; DNA: TGTGCCAGCAGCCTCGGGATGCCCCAGCATTTT; CDR3: CASSLGMPQHF
J: TRBJ1-2; size: once; D: -; V: TRBV27; DNA: TGTGCCAGCAGTCTCCTTAGGGGGGTTGGCTATGGCTACACCTTC; CDR3: CASSLLRGVGYGYTF
J: TRBJ1-5; size: -; D: -; V: TRBV7-2; DNA: TGTGCCAGCAGCCCCGGAGAGGGCAATCAGCCCCAGCATTTT; CDR3: CASSPGEGNQPQHF
J: TRBJ2-7; size: -; D: -; V: TRBV29-1; DNA: TGCAGCGTTGAGGAGGGTTCCTACGAGCAGTACTTC; CDR3: CSVEEGSYEQYF
J: TRBJ1-6; size: -; D: -; V: TRBV18; DNA: TGTGCCAGCTCACCATTGCAGGGGCATAATTCACCCCTCCACTTT; CDR3: CASSPLQGHNSPLHF
J: TRBJ1-1; size: -; D: TRBD1; V: TRBV12-3/TRBV12-4; DNA: TGTGCCAGCAGTTTTTCCGGACAGGGTGAAGCTTTCTTT; CDR3: CASSFSGQGEAFF
J: TRBJ1-2; size: -; D: -; V: TRBV6-2/TRBV6-3; DNA: TGTGCCAGCAGTTACGGTGACGGTTTTAACTATGGCTACACCTTC; CDR3: CASSYGDGFNYGYTF
J: TRBJ2-3; size: -; D: -; V: TRBV5-8; DNA: TGTGCCAGCACCAGGATCCTCACAGATACGCAGTATTTT; CDR3: CASTRILTDTQYF
J: TRBJ2-5; size: -; D: -; V: TRBV7-2; DNA: TGTGCCAGCAGCTTCTGGCAGGGACAAGAGACCCAGTACTTC; CDR3: CASSFWQGQETQYF
J: TRBJ1-2; size: once; D: TRBD1; V: TRBV19; DNA: TGTGCCAGTAGTCCCCGACAGGGTGGCTATGGCTACACCTTC; CDR3: CASSPRQGGYGYTF
J: TRBJ2-4; size: -; D: -; V: TRBV11-1; DNA: TGTGCCAGCAGCCCTCCGGACAAGGCCAAAAACATTCAGTACTTC; CDR3: CASSPPDKAKNIQYF
J: TRBJ1-1; size: -; D: -; V: TRBV6-1; DNA: TGTGCCAGCAGTGAACACCCGGGGGGGTACGAAGCTTTCTTT; CDR3: CASSEHPGGYEAFF
J: TRBJ1-1; size: -; D: -; V: TRBV11-2; DNA: TGTGCCAGCAGCCTACGACAAGCTTTCTTT; CDR3: CASSLRQAFF
J: TRBJ2-1; size: -; D: -; V: TRBV30; DNA: TGTGCCTGGATGGGACACAGCTACAATGAGCAGTTCTTC; CDR3: CAWMGHSYNEQFF
J: TRBJ1-4; size: -; D: -; V: TRBV27; DNA: TGTGCCACCTCCTATTTAACGGAAAAACTGTTTTTT; CDR3: CATSYLTEKLFF
J: TRBJ1-2; size: -; D: -; V: TRBV12-5; DNA: TGTGCTAGTGGTTTGGTAGGGTGGGAACTGACTAACTATGGCTACACCTTC; CDR3: CASGLVGWELTNYGYTF
J: TRBJ1-2; size: once; D: -; V: TRBV27; DNA: TGTGCCAGCAGTTTATCGGGGGCACAGGGAAGTGGCTACACCTTC; CDR3: CASSLSGAQGSGYTF
J: TRBJ1-1; size: -; D: -; V: TRBV5-1; DNA: TGCGCCAGCAGCTTGGGTGCAGGGCTCACTGAAGCTTTCTTT; CDR3: CASSLGAGLTEAFF
J: TRBJ1-1; size: once; D: -; V: TRBV28; DNA: TGTGCCAGCAGCCCCACTAGGAGGGGAACCGAAGCTTTCTTT; CDR3: CASSPTRRGTEAFF
J: TRBJ1-4; size: -; D: TRBD1; V: TRBV27; DNA: TGTGCCAGCAGTTTGGGCAGGGGGAGGGAAAAACTGTTTTTT; CDR3: CASSLGRGREKLFF
J: TRBJ1-6; size: -; D: -; V: TRBV6-5; DNA: TGTGCCAGCAGTTCTGAGGGGTCCTATAATTCACCCCTCCACTTT; CDR3: CASSSEGSYNSPLHF
J: TRBJ2-3; size: -; D: -; V: TRBV5-4; DNA: TGTGCCAGCAGCTGGGGGGACCGCCTAAAGAGGGCTACGCAGTATTTT; CDR3: CASSWGDRLKRATQYF
J: TRBJ1-4; size: -; D: TRBD1; V: TRBV5-6; DNA: TGTGCCAGCAGCTCCTCGGGGACAGGGAGAGGAAAACTGTTTTTT; CDR3: CASSSSGTGRGKLFF
J: TRBJ1-1; size: -; D: TRBD1; V: TRBV5-1; DNA: TGCGCCAGCAGCCCTCGGGAACAGGGGAGGAATACTGAAGCTTTCTTT; CDR3: CASSPREQGRNTEAFF
J: TRBJ2-1; size: -; D: TRBD2; V: TRBV9; DNA: TGTGCCAGCAGCTACACTAGCGGAGTAACAAGGCAGTTCTTC; CDR3: CASSYTSGVTRQFF
J: TRBJ1-3; size: once; D: -; V: TRBV14; DNA: TGTGCCAGCAGGCTTAGTGCCTCTGGAAACACCATATATTTT; CDR3: CASRLSASGNTIYF
J: TRBJ2-5; size: -; D: -; V: TRBV5-1; DNA: TGCGCCAGCAAAATACCGGGAGAAGAGACCCAGTACTTC; CDR3: CASKIPGEETQYF
J: TRBJ1-2; size: -; D: -; V: TRBV4-1; DNA: TGCGCCAGCAGCCAAGGGGCGTTGAACTATGGCTACACCTTC; CDR3: CASSQGALNYGYTF
J: TRBJ1-1; size: -; D: TRBD1; V: TRBV9; DNA: TGTGCCAGCAGCGCAGAGACAGGGGACACTGAAGCTTTCTTT; CDR3: CASSAETGDTEAFF
J: TRBJ1-6; size: -; D: TRBD1; V: TRBV27; DNA: TGTGCCAGCAGTTTAATCCTCAGGGGGTCGTCATCCCTCCACTTT; CDR3: CASSLILRGSSSLHF
J: TRBJ2-1; size: -; D: -; V: TRBV10-3; DNA: TGTGCCATCAGTGAACACCGGGGGGCCAAAGACAATGAGCAGTTCTTC; CDR3: CAISEHRGAKDNEQFF
J: TRBJ2-7; size: -; D: -; V: TRBV5-4; DNA: TGTGCCAGCACCCTCAAAGACGGATCCTACGAGCAGTACTTC; CDR3: CASTLKDGSYEQYF
J: TRBJ1-2; size: -; D: -; V: TRBV3-1/TRBV3-2; DNA: TGTGCCAGCAGCCAAGTCTTCGTCGAAAGAGCTGGCTACACCTTC; CDR3: CASSQVFVERAGYTF
J: TRBJ1-2; size: -; D: TRBD1; V: TRBV6-5; DNA: TGTGCCAGCAGTAACAAGAACAGGGGGCTGGGGGGCTACACCTTC; CDR3: CASSNKNRGLGGYTF
J: TRBJ1-2; size: -; D: -; V: TRBV30; DNA: TGTGCCTGGAGTACGAGAGGCTACACCTTC; CDR3: CAWSTRGYTF
J: TRBJ2-2; size: once; D: TRBD2; V: TRBV5-8; DNA: TGTGCCAGCAGCCTAGCGGGAGGTAAATATCCCGGGGAGCTGTTTTTT; CDR3: CASSLAGGKYPGELFF
J: TRBJ2-2; size: -; D: -; V: TRBV7-9; DNA: TGTGCCAGCAGCCGCAGGGTGAACACCGGGGAGCTGTTTTTT; CDR3: CASSRRVNTGELFF